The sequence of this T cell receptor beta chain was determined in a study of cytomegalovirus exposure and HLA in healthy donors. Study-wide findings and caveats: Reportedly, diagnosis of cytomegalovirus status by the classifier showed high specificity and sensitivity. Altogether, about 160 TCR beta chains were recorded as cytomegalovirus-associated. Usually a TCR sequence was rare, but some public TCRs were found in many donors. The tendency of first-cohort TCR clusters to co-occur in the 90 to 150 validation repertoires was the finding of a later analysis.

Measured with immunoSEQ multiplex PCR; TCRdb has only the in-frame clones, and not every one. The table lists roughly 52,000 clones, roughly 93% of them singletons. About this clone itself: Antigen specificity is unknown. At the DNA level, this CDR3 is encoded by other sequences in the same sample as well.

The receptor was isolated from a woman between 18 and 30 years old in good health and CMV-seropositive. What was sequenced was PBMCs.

CDR3 amino acids: CASSFGTGDGYTF. The CDR3 DNA reads as TGTGCCAGCAGCTTCGGGACAGGCGATGGCTACACCTTC. V is TRBV7-9 and J is TRBJ1-2, with TRBD1 matching over 8 bases. V trimming: 3 bases; J trimming: 6 bases; junction bases outside the gene matches: 3. This CDR3 has 13 residues. Germline CDR1 SEHNR, CDR2 FQNEAQ (reference sequence).